Listed below are T cell receptor beta chains from one sample, sequenced in a study of T cell repertoires in ileal Crohn's disease. Measured with immunoSEQ multiplex PCR; TCRdb has only the in-frame clones, and not every one. The repertoire holds about 7,300 clones, with around 93% as singletons. Sequenced sample: ileal tissue. All receptors derive from an adult with Crohn's disease. Each CDR3 is given with its conserved first and last residue. Fields, in order: CDR3 DNA, CDR3 protein, J gene, D gene, V gene, clone size, CDR3 length. A D gene is named only where the DNA matches it firmly. Part of the rows lack a size; the others show once, few, many or a class for expanded clones.

cdr3_nt: TGTGCCAGTAGTATATTGGGCCAGGAAGCTTTCTTT; cdr3_aa: CASSILGQEAFF; j_call: TRBJ1-1; d_call: NA; v_call: TRBV19; clone_size: few; cdr3_length: 12
cdr3_nt: TGCGCCAGCAGCTTTCAGGGGTCTGCCTACGAGCAGTACTTC; cdr3_aa: CASSFQGSAYEQYF; j_call: TRBJ2-7; d_call: NA; v_call: TRBV5-1; clone_size: NA; cdr3_length: 14
cdr3_nt: TGTGCCAGCTCACCGGGGACAACTAACTATGGCTACACCTTC; cdr3_aa: CASSPGTTNYGYTF; j_call: TRBJ1-2; d_call: NA; v_call: TRBV18; clone_size: NA; cdr3_length: 14
cdr3_nt: TGTGCCAGCAGCTTATCCCAACAAGGAGGTTTTGAGCAGTTCTTC; cdr3_aa: CASSLSQQGGFEQFF; j_call: TRBJ2-1; d_call: NA; v_call: TRBV11-2; clone_size: NA; cdr3_length: 15
cdr3_nt: TGTGCCAGCAGCGTAGGTGCTGAGGGTAATGAGCAGTTCTTC; cdr3_aa: CASSVGAEGNEQFF; j_call: TRBJ2-1; d_call: NA; v_call: TRBV9; clone_size: NA; cdr3_length: 14
cdr3_nt: TGCGCCAGCAGCAGAGAGACAGGGGTTACGCAGTATTTT; cdr3_aa: CASSRETGVTQYF; j_call: TRBJ2-3; d_call: TRBD1; v_call: TRBV5-1; clone_size: NA; cdr3_length: 13
cdr3_nt: TGTGCCAGCCGACCCAGGGTCCAAAACACAGATACGCAGTATTTT; cdr3_aa: CASRPRVQNTDTQYF; j_call: TRBJ2-3; d_call: NA; v_call: TRBV27; clone_size: NA; cdr3_length: 15
cdr3_nt: TGTGCCAGCAGCTTAGCCCACACCAAAGGGGGCCTAGCGGGACCCAACAATGAGCAGTTCTTC; cdr3_aa: CASSLAHTKGGLAGPNNEQFF; j_call: TRBJ2-1; d_call: TRBD2; v_call: TRBV7-8; clone_size: NA; cdr3_length: 21
cdr3_nt: TGTGCCAGCAGCTTAGGGCCATCCACAGATACGCAGTATTTT; cdr3_aa: CASSLGPSTDTQYF; j_call: TRBJ2-3; d_call: NA; v_call: TRBV7-2; clone_size: NA; cdr3_length: 14
cdr3_nt: TGTGCCAGCAGAGGGCAGGGGTCACAGTATTTT; cdr3_aa: CASRGQGSQYF; j_call: TRBJ2-3; d_call: NA; v_call: TRBV27; clone_size: NA; cdr3_length: 11
cdr3_nt: TGTGCCAGCAGTTTATCCACCACGAGTGGGGCCCAAGAGACCCAGTACTTC; cdr3_aa: CASSLSTTSGAQETQYF; j_call: TRBJ2-5; d_call: NA; v_call: TRBV27; clone_size: NA; cdr3_length: 17
cdr3_nt: TGTGCCAGCAGCTTAGCCGGGACTAGTCGCAATGAGCAGTTCTTC; cdr3_aa: CASSLAGTSRNEQFF; j_call: TRBJ2-1; d_call: TRBD2; v_call: TRBV11-2; clone_size: NA; cdr3_length: 15
cdr3_nt: TGTGCCAGCAGCTTCATGCACTCCAATGAGCAGTTCTTC; cdr3_aa: CASSFMHSNEQFF; j_call: TRBJ2-1; d_call: NA; v_call: TRBV5-5; clone_size: NA; cdr3_length: 13
cdr3_nt: TGTGCCAGCAGCTTGTTAAGGGGGCAGGTTGGGGAGACCCAGTACTTC; cdr3_aa: CASSLLRGQVGETQYF; j_call: TRBJ2-5; d_call: TRBD1; v_call: TRBV7-8; clone_size: NA; cdr3_length: 16
cdr3_nt: TGCGCCAGCAGCCCTCACAGGGGGCCCTACGAGCAGTACTTC; cdr3_aa: CASSPHRGPYEQYF; j_call: TRBJ2-7; d_call: TRBD1; v_call: TRBV4-1; clone_size: NA; cdr3_length: 14
cdr3_nt: TGTGCCAGCTCGCGACAGGAGGCGTCCGAGCAGTACTTC; cdr3_aa: CASSRQEASEQYF; j_call: TRBJ2-7; d_call: NA; v_call: TRBV18; clone_size: NA; cdr3_length: 13
cdr3_nt: TGTGCCAGCAGCTTAGAGACAGGGGGCTGGACTGAAGCTTTCTTT; cdr3_aa: CASSLETGGWTEAFF; j_call: TRBJ1-1; d_call: TRBD1; v_call: TRBV11-2; clone_size: NA; cdr3_length: 15
cdr3_nt: TGTGCCAGGAAGGCTAGCGGGAGCACAGATACGCAGTATTTT; cdr3_aa: CARKASGSTDTQYF; j_call: TRBJ2-3; d_call: TRBD2; v_call: TRBV7-2; clone_size: NA; cdr3_length: 14
cdr3_nt: TGCAGCGTTGGTAGCGGGAGGGCCTCAGAGACCCAGTACTTC; cdr3_aa: CSVGSGRASETQYF; j_call: TRBJ2-5; d_call: TRBD2; v_call: TRBV29-1; clone_size: NA; cdr3_length: 14
cdr3_nt: TGTGCCAGCAGTAGAGGACTCGCAACTAATGAAAAACTGTTTTTT; cdr3_aa: CASSRGLATNEKLFF; j_call: TRBJ1-4; d_call: NA; v_call: TRBV6-1; clone_size: NA; cdr3_length: 15
cdr3_nt: TGTGCCAGCCGACAGGGTACCGTAGTTGGGTATGGCTACACCTTC; cdr3_aa: CASRQGTVVGYGYTF; j_call: TRBJ1-2; d_call: TRBD1; v_call: TRBV4-2; clone_size: NA; cdr3_length: 15
cdr3_nt: TGTGCCAGCAGCCAAGGGGCAGACCTCTATAATTCCCCCCTCCACTTT; cdr3_aa: CASSQGADLYNSPLHF; j_call: TRBJ1-6; d_call: NA; v_call: TRBV4-2; clone_size: NA; cdr3_length: 16
cdr3_nt: TGTGCCAGCAGTTCTCCAGGACTATCTGAGCAGTTCTTC; cdr3_aa: CASSSPGLSEQFF; j_call: TRBJ2-1; d_call: NA; v_call: TRBV6-6; clone_size: NA; cdr3_length: 13
cdr3_nt: TGCAGCGTTAAAGGGGCGGGGGATGGCTACACCTTC; cdr3_aa: CSVKGAGDGYTF; j_call: TRBJ1-2; d_call: NA; v_call: TRBV29-1; clone_size: NA; cdr3_length: 12
cdr3_nt: TGTGCCAGCAGTTCCGACAGGGCCACCGGGTCACCCCTCCACTTT; cdr3_aa: CASSSDRATGSPLHF; j_call: TRBJ1-6; d_call: TRBD1; v_call: TRBV2; clone_size: NA; cdr3_length: 15
cdr3_nt: TGTGCCAGTAGTGCTATTTCAGGGGCCTCGAGGAGGGAGACCCAGTACTTC; cdr3_aa: CASSAISGASRRETQYF; j_call: TRBJ2-5; d_call: NA; v_call: TRBV19; clone_size: NA; cdr3_length: 17
cdr3_nt: TGTGCCTGGAGTGTACGCACCATAAACAGGGGGCTATACGAGCAGTACTTC; cdr3_aa: CAWSVRTINRGLYEQYF; j_call: TRBJ2-7; d_call: TRBD1; v_call: TRBV30; clone_size: NA; cdr3_length: 17
cdr3_nt: TGTGCCAGCAGCCAGGGACAGGGAACCTATGGCTACACCTTC; cdr3_aa: CASSQGQGTYGYTF; j_call: TRBJ1-2; d_call: TRBD1; v_call: TRBV7-9; clone_size: NA; cdr3_length: 14
cdr3_nt: TGTGCCAGTAGTAGGTCCGACAGTCTTAACTATGGCTACACCTTC; cdr3_aa: CASSRSDSLNYGYTF; j_call: TRBJ1-2; d_call: NA; v_call: TRBV19; clone_size: NA; cdr3_length: 15
cdr3_nt: TGTGCCAGCAGTGCCACAGGGACCTCCTCTGGGGCCAACGTCCTGACTTTC; cdr3_aa: CASSATGTSSGANVLTF; j_call: TRBJ2-6; d_call: NA; v_call: TRBV6-4; clone_size: NA; cdr3_length: 17
cdr3_nt: TGCGCCAGCAGTCTTCAACCTACTAGCGGGATGTACAATGAGCAGTTCTTC; cdr3_aa: CASSLQPTSGMYNEQFF; j_call: TRBJ2-1; d_call: TRBD2; v_call: TRBV5-1; clone_size: NA; cdr3_length: 17
cdr3_nt: TGTGCCAGCACAACTAGCGGGACCTTACAATCCTCCTACGAGCAGTACTTC; cdr3_aa: CASTTSGTLQSSYEQYF; j_call: TRBJ2-7; d_call: TRBD2; v_call: TRBV6-4; clone_size: NA; cdr3_length: 17